Listed below are T cell receptor beta chains from one sample, sequenced in a study of cytomegalovirus exposure and HLA in healthy donors. Sequenced by immunoSEQ multiplex PCR; TCRdb stores in-frame clones only, minus some. Across 140,000 to 150,000 clones, the top ten clones capture 0.85% to 1% of the sample. Material for sequencing was PBMCs. These receptors originate from a male donor in good health and CMV-seronegative. Each CDR3 is given with its conserved first and last residue. Each record gives: D gene, J gene, V gene, CDR3 protein, CDR3 DNA. The D gene is left open where the match is weak.

>-|TRBJ1-1|TRBV30
CAWRRGSNTEAFF
TGTGCCTGGAGGAGGGGGTCGAACACTGAAGCTTTCTTT
>TRBD1|TRBJ2-7|TRBV30
CAWGTAYEQYF
TGTGCCTGGGGGACAGCCTACGAGCAGTACTTC
>-|TRBJ2-1|TRBV7-9
CASSLESSYNEQFF
TGTGCCAGCAGCTTAGAGAGCTCCTACAATGAGCAGTTCTTC
>-|TRBJ1-4|TRBV4-1
CASSQDLVGAKLFF
TGCGCCAGCAGCCAAGATTTAGTGGGAGCAAAACTGTTTTTT
>-|TRBJ2-7|TRBV29-1
CSVEEPGETYEQYF
TGCAGCGTTGAGGAACCGGGGGAGACCTACGAGCAGTACTTC
>TRBD1|TRBJ2-1|TRBV9
CASSVGGTGANEQFF
TGTGCCAGCAGCGTAGGGGGGACAGGGGCTAATGAGCAGTTCTTC
>-|TRBJ1-5|TRBV30
CAWSVRDNQPQHF
TGTGCCTGGAGTGTACGGGACAATCAGCCCCAGCATTTT
>-|TRBJ2-6|TRBV9
CASSVGSYGVLTF
TGTGCCAGCAGCGTCGGTAGTTATGGCGTCCTGACTTTC
>-|TRBJ1-2|TRBV4-2
CASSPEQTEPVNYGYTF
TGTGCCAGCAGCCCTGAACAGACGGAACCTGTTAACTATGGCTACACCTTC
>-|TRBJ2-7|TRBV11-2
CASSLGSGRAYEQYF
TGTGCCAGCAGCTTAGGATCCGGGAGAGCCTACGAGCAGTACTTC